This TCR beta chain was sequenced for a study of Graves' ophthalmopathy and Graves' hyperthyroidism. At least ten counts were recorded for this clonotype. Per germline, CDR1 SGHRS and CDR2 YFSETQ. Trimming removed 4 bases at V and 3 bases at J, with 7 bases between. This CDR3 contains 12 residues. Amplification targeted the TCR beta CDR3 regions, with RNA transcripts as the source material. The authors performed first-round RT-PCR with HTBI primers and then a second-round multiplex PCR. TCRdb used MiXCR to reprocess the multiplex PCR reads, holding one entry per CDR3 protein. The sample records about half a million distinct CDR3 sequences, roughly 14% being singletons.

This chain uses TRBV5-1 with TRBJ1-1; D is uncertain. The source of this sequence is a young woman with Graves' ophthalmopathy. The sequenced sample was blood. CDR3 DNA: TGCGCCAGCAGCCACAAGGACACTGAAGCTTTCTTT. As protein: CASSHKDTEAFF.